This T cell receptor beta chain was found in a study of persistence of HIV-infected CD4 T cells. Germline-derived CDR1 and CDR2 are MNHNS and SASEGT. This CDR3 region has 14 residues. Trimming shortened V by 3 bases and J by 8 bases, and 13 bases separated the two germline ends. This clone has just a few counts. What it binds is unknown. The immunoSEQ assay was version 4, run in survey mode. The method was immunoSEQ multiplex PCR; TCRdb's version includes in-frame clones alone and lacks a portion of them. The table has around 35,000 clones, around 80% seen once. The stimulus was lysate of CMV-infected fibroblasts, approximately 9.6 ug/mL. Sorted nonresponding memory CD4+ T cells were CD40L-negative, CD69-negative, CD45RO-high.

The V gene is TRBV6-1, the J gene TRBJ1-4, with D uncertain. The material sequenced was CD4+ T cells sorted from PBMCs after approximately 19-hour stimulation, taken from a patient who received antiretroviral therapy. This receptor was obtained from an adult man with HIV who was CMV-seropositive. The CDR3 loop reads CASSEAGPEEKLFF. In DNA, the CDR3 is TGTGCCAGCAGTGAGGCAGGCCCAGAAGAAAAACTGTTTTTT.